The TCR beta chain described here comes from a study of blood T cell repertoires in COVID-19. Across the whole study: Whether acute or convalescent, the COVID-19 samples came from the United States, Italy and Spain.

This CDR3 has 13 residues. The germline V gene encodes CDR1 SQVTM and CDR2 ANQGSEA. Trimming removed 4 bases from V and 1 base from J, with 10 bases in between. Original data processing: It was from reference gene primer amplification that nucleated cell counts were estimated. TCRdb keeps only in-frame clones here, not all; method: immunoSEQ multiplex PCR. V and J calls plus clone size are reproduced from that table; the DNA served to infer D and trimming. This sample has 50,000 to 65,000 clones; around 88% occur once, and the top ten carry approximately 4.3%. The clonotype comes from a man aged 55-75 years with acute or convalescent COVID-19. V is TRBV29-1 and J is TRBJ1-1; TRBD1 is a possible D gene (6 bases). Sample: peripheral blood. CDR3 coding DNA: TGCAGCGTTGCGGCAGGGGAGAACACTGAAGCTTTCTTT. Amino acids: CSVAAGENTEAFF.